What follows are 10 T cell receptor beta chains derived from one specimen sequenced in a study of Graves' ophthalmopathy and Graves' hyperthyroidism. RNA transcripts were the template, and TCR beta CDR3 regions were amplified from them. HTBI-primed RT-PCR formed the first round, and a multiplex PCR formed the second. A single record per CDR3 protein comes from TCRdb applying MiXCR to the multiplex PCR reads. The sample yields fewer than 600,000 distinct CDR3 sequences, approximately 15% seen once. The sequenced sample was blood. These receptors were obtained from a woman in her thirties with Graves' ophthalmopathy.

Many counts were recorded for this clonotype. J is TRBJ1-2 and V is TRBV28, with TRBD1 as a possible D gene (6 bases). Trimming shortened V by 7 bases and J by 3 bases, and 15 bases separated the two germline ends. CDR3 length: 14 amino acids. Germline V gene lookup returns CDR1 MDHEN and CDR2 SYDVKM. The CDR3 reads CASTLGARDYGYTF. DNA of the CDR3: TGTGCCAGCACCCTGGGGGCCAGGGACTATGGCTACACCTTC.

This clonotype occurred once. The gene calls are TRBV12-3 or TRBV12-4 and TRBJ1-3; D remains ambiguous. The CDR3 has 17 amino acids. Between the trimmed V and J ends, which lost 6 bases and 0 bases, there was a span of 18 bases. In DNA, the CDR3 is TGTGCCAGCAGGTTGCTGGGAGCTAGACCCTCTGGAAACACCATATATTTT. Its translation is CASRLLGARPSGNTIYF.

In this sample, this clonotype turned up many times. This rearrangement joins TRBV20-1 to TRBJ2-7; 9 nucleotides match TRBD1. Germline V gives CDR1 DFQATT, CDR2 SNEGSKA (reference sequence). The CDR3 is 14 residues long. Unmatched junction bases numbered 3, after V lost 3 bases and J lost 0 bases. CDR3 bases: TGCAGTGCTAGTGACAGGGGGAGCTCCTACGAGCAGTACTTC. Translation gives CSASDRGSSYEQYF.

This clonotype occurred many times. As DNA, the CDR3 is TGTGCCAGCACCCTCCAGGGGGGGCATCAGCCCCAGCATTTT. Protein: CASTLQGGHQPQHF. This chain joins TRBV6-5 and TRBJ1-5, with TRBD1 identical over 7 bases. The CDR3 loop spans 14 amino acids. The ends lost 7 bases at V and 5 bases at J; junction bases unmatched: 8. Germline-derived CDR1 and CDR2 are MNHEY and SVGAGI.

This clonotype was recorded at least ten times. The V and J genes are TRBV5-1 and TRBJ1-6, with 7 bases that match TRBD1. The CDR3 is made up of 14 amino acids. CDR1 is SGHRS and CDR2 is YFSETQ in the germline V gene. V lost 4 bases to trimming and J lost 5 bases; unmatched junction nucleotides: 3. The DNA for the CDR3 is TGCGCCAGCAGCCCGGGACAGAATAATTCACCCCTCCACTTT. Residues: CASSPGQNNSPLHF. Based on the CDR3 plus reference TRBV5-1 and TRBJ1-6, the full variable domain is KAGVTQTPRYLIKTRGQQVTLSCSPISGHRSVSWYQQTPGQGLQFLFEYFSETQRNKGNFPGRFSGRQFSNSRSEMNVSTLELGDSALYLCASSPGQNNSPLHFGNGTRLTVT.

The chain uses TRBV18 and TRBJ2-5; D is perhaps TRBD1 (5 bases). The V gene lost 6 bases and the J gene lost 1 base, with 9 bases spanning the gap. The CDR3 runs 13 residues. Germline V CDR1 and CDR2: KGHSH, LQKENI. This CDR3 is CASSRTFQETQYF. In nucleotides, the CDR3 is TGTGCCAGCTCCCGGACATTCCAAGAGACCCAGTACTTC.

The table lists this clonotype with a few counts. The J gene is TRBJ2-4, the V gene TRBV2; either TRBD1 or TRBD2 may fit D (6 bases each). Trimming removed 7 bases from V and 3 bases from J, with 16 bases in between. Germline V gene lookup returns CDR1 SNHLY and CDR2 FYNNEI. The CDR3 has 15 residues. The CDR3: CASTGGLSGKNIQYF. As DNA, the CDR3 is TGTGCCAGCACTGGGGGGCTGTCGGGCAAAAACATTCAGTACTTC.

This chain links TRBV28 with TRBJ2-7; a possible D gene is TRBD2 (6 bases). V lost 2 bases, J lost 6 bases, and 11 bases lay in between. From germline, CDR1 is MDHEN and CDR2 SYDVKM. This CDR3 is 13 amino acids long. This CDR3 is CASSLIPGVEQYF. The CDR3 DNA sequence: TGTGCCAGCAGTTTAATACCGGGAGTCGAGCAGTACTTC. Supplemented by reference TRBV28 and TRBJ2-7, the full variable domain reads DVKVTQSSRYLVKRTGEKVFLECVQDMDHENMFWYRQDPGLGLRLIYFSYDVKMKEKGDIPEGYSVSREKKERFSLILESASTNQTSMYLCASSLIPGVEQYFGPGTRLTVT.

The chain uses TRBV6-1 and TRBJ1-2; a weak D match, TRBD1 (5 bases). Trimming took 2 bases from V and 5 from J, leaving 12 bases between them. The CDR3 length is 14 residues. The germline V gene has CDR1 MNHNS and CDR2 SASEGT. The CDR3, as DNA: TGTGCCAGCAGTGAATCCGGGGGATCTTATGGCTACACCTTC. It specifies CASSESGGSYGYTF.

This clonotype was picked up many times. The rearrangement uses TRBV28 and TRBJ2-7; TRBD1 agrees at 8 bases. The trim removed 2 bases at V and 6 bases at J, leaving 6 bases unmatched. The CDR3 contains 14 residues. CDR1 is MDHEN and CDR2 is SYDVKM in the germline V gene. Written as DNA, the CDR3 is TGTGCCAGCAGTTTACGGACAGGGAGGTCCGAGCAGTACTTC. Encoded protein: CASSLRTGRSEQYF.